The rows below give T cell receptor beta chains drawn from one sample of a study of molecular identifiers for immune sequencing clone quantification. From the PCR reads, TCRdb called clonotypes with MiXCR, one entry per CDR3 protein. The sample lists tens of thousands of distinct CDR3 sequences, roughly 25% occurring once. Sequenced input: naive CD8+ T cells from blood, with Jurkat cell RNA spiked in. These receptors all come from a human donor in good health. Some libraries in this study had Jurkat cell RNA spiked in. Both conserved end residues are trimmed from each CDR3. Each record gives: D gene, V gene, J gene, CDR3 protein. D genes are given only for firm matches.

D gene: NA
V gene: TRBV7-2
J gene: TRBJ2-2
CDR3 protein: ASSLDLGRPNTGELF

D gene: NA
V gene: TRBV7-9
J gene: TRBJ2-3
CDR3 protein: ASSLRDTELTDTQY

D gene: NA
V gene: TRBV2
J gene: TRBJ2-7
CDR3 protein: ASNRGGYEQY

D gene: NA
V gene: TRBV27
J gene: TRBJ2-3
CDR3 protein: ASSELGRTDTQY

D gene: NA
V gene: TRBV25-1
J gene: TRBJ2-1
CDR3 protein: ASGAGTGPFFDEQF

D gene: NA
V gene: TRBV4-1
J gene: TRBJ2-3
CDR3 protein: ASSQDPTYTDTQY

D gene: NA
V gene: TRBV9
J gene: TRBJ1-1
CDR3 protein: ASSVGSNTEAF

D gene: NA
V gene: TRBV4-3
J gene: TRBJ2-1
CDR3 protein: ASSQDRTGSYNEQF

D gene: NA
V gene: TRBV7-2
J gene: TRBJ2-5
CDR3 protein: ASSLFWVGTPGMETQY

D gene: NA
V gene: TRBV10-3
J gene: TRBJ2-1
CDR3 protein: AISGGSSYNEQF

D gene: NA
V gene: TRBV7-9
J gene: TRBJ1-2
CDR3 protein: ASSLVAGNYGYT

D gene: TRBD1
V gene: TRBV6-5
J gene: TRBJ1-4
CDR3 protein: ASQSGGKLF

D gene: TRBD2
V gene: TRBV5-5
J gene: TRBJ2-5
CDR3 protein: ASSLGGRARETQY

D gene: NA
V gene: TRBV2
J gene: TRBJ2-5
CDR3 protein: ASSGSEQLQETQY

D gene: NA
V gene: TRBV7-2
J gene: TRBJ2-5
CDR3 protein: ASRVGQETQY

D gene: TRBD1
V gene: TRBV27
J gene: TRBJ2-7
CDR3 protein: ASRRGTDRYEQY

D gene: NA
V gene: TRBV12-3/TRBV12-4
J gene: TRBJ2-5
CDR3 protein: ASSSFKQETQC

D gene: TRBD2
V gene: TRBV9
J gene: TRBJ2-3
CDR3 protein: ASSPSGLSLSTDTQY

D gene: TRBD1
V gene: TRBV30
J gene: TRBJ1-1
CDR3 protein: AWSRTGVDEAF

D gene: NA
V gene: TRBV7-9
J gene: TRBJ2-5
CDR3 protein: ASSLPGGDETQY

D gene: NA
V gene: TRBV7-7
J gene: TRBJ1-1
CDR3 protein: ASSLGHPPTEAF

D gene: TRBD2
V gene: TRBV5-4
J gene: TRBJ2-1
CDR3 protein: ASSFGTSGPLEQF

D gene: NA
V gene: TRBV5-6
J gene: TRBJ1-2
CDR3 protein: ASSLVPGNGYT

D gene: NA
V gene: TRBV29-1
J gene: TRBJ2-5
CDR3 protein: SVDALLGGQETQY

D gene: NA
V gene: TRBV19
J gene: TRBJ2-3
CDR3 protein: ASSTVGGRTDTQY

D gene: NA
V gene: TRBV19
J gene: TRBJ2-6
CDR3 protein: ASSGPNRFSGANVLT

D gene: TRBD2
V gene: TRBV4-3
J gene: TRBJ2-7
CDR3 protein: ASSQDVLGGGSYEQY

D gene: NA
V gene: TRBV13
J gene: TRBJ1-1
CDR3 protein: ASSPATSGVGTEAF

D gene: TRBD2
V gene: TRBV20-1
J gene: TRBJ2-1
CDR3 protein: SATTGTMGNEQF

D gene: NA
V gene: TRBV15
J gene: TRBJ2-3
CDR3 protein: ATSRDKEQAPDTQY

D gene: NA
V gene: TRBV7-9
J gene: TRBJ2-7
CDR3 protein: ASSPSAQYEQY

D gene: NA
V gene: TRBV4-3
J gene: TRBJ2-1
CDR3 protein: ASSQDPGTSYNEQF

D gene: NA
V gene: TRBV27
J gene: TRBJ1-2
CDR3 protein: ASSLGTDHYGYT

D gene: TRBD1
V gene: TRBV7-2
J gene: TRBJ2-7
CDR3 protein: ASSLGQGFYEQY

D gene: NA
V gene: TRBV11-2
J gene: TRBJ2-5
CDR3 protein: ASSPPVQETQY

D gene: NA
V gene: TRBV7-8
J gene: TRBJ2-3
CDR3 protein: ASSLDRGRGGPDTQY

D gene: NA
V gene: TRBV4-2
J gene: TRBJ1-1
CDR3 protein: ASSPWTDPTNTEAF

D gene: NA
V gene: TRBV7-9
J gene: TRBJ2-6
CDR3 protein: ASSGAVGANVLT

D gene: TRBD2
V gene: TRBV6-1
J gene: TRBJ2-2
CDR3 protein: ASAGAGGNTGELF

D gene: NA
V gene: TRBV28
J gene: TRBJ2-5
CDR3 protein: ASSLSPSAQETQY

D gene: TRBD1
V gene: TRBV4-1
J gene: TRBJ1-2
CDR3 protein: ASSQEQGWNYGYT

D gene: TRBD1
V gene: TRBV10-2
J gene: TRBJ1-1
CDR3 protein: ASSQGGGEAF

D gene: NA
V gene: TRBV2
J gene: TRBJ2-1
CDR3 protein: ASIEKSSYNEQF